One and the same sample provided the 18 T cell receptor beta chains below, sequenced in a study of blood T cells in healthy people across ages. Primers used in a second PCR of roughly 6 to 12 cycles were a sample-barcoded 5' primer and a J-beta primer mix. From the 5' RACE reads, TCRdb called clonotypes with MiXCR, one entry per CDR3 protein. The sample records around 1,000,000 distinct CDR3 sequences, roughly two fifths being singletons. Sequencing input: blood. All receptors derive from a man aged 18 to 30 in good health.

A few counts support this clonotype. The CDR3 coding sequence is TGCAGCTCCTCCCGGGACAGGGGGTCGACGGGCAATGAGCAGTTCTTC. It specifies CSSSRDRGSTGNEQFF. This chain connects TRBV29-1 to TRBJ2-1, with 11 bases that match TRBD1. The CDR3 extends over 16 amino acids. CDR1 and CDR2 from the germline V gene are SQVTM and ANQGSEA. J gave up 6 bases and V 8 bases, and 15 bases lay outside the gene matches.

This clonotype was counted a single time. This chain joins TRBV20-1 and TRBJ2-2; 13 bases are a match to TRBD2. After removal of 5 bases from V and 1 base from J, the junction contained 4 bases not matched to a gene. The CDR3 is 16 residues long. Germline V gives CDR1 DFQATT, CDR2 SNEGSKA (reference sequence). CDR3 sequence: CSAARLAGGNTGELFF. CDR3 coding DNA: TGCAGTGCTGCCCGACTAGCGGGGGGGAACACCGGGGAGCTGTTTTTT.

A few counts support this clonotype. The chain carries TRBV2 and TRBJ2-1; maybe TRBD2 (6 bases). In germline, CDR1 is SNHLY, CDR2 FYNNEI. Trimming stripped 7 bases from V and 4 bases from J, with 11 bases between. The CDR3 runs to 13 residues. The CDR3: CASMGGLYNEQFF. CDR3 coding DNA: TGTGCCAGCATGGGGGGTTTGTACAATGAGCAGTTCTTC. The entire variable domain, with the rest obtained from reference TRBV2 and TRBJ2-1, is as follows: EPEVTQTPSHQVTQMGQEVILRCVPISNHLYFYWYRQILGQKVEFLVSFYNNEISEKSEIFDDQFSVERPDGSNFTLKIRSTKLEDSAMYFCASMGGLYNEQFFGPGTRLTVL.

As regards this clonotype: The CDR3 does not end in the conserved phenylalanine or tryptophan, so this is likely a read error. This chain connects TRBV7-9 to TRBJ2-3, with 10 positions matching TRBD2. The CDR3 spans 17 residues. The junction had 9 bases not matched to a gene; V was cut back by 4 bases and J by 2 bases. Germline CDR1 is SEHNR and CDR2 is FQNEAQ (reference sequence). DNA of the CDR3: TGTGCCAGCAGCTCCCAGCGGGGACTAGCGATCACAGATACGCAGTATTTG. Its protein product is CASSSQRGLAITDTQYL.

This clonotype has a handful of counts. This rearrangement joins TRBV12-3 or TRBV12-4 to TRBJ1-5, with D possibly matching TRBD1 (6 bases). This CDR3 is 12 amino acids long. V lost 8 bases, J lost 2 bases, and 7 bases lay in between. The CDR3 loop reads CASQGRNQPQHF. For the CDR3, the DNA is TGTGCCAGCCAGGGGCGCAATCAGCCCCAGCATTTT.

The rearrangement joins TRBV28 to TRBJ2-3; TRBD2 matches at 9 bases. The ends lost 7 bases at V and 4 bases at J; junction bases unmatched: 12. CDR1 MDHEN and CDR2 SYDVKM come from the germline V gene. The CDR3 extends over 16 amino acids. The CDR3 DNA reads as TGTGCCAGCATCCCGGGCGCTAGCGGGGAGGCAGATACGCAGTATTTT. This translates into CASIPGASGEADTQYF.

This chain connects TRBV9 to TRBJ2-2; 8 bases agree with TRBD2. Germline trimming cut 0 bases from V and 2 bases from J; bases unmatched to any gene: 3. This CDR3 contains 16 residues. Per germline, CDR1 SGDLS and CDR2 YYNGEE. CDR3 residues: CASSVGSGDNTGELFF. As DNA, the CDR3 is TGTGCCAGCAGCGTAGGTAGCGGGGACAACACCGGGGAGCTGTTTTTT.

The table lists this clonotype with a few counts. The chain links TRBV20-1 to TRBJ1-5; tentative D call: TRBD1 (5 bases). The CDR3 has 12 amino acids. The germline V and J ends were trimmed by 4 bases and 9 bases, with 13 bases remaining between them. Germline lookup yields CDR1 DFQATT and CDR2 SNEGSKA (reference sequence). CDR3 in amino acids: CSAKGPSWPQHF. In DNA, the CDR3 is TGCAGTGCTAAGGGACCTTCGTGGCCCCAGCATTTT.

This clonotype was counted a few times. This sequence joins TRBV4-3 and TRBJ2-1; unclear D gene. TRBJ2-7 matches the DNA end more closely, so the J call is doubtful. The germline CDR1 and CDR2 sequences are LGHNA and YSLEER. CDR3 length: 15 residues. CDR3 sequence: CASSQELLVHNEQYF. Here the CDR3 DNA reads TGCGCCAGCAGCCAAGAACTATTAGTCCACAATGAGCAGTACTTC.

The gene calls are TRBV9 and TRBJ1-5, with D hard to call. This CDR3 contains 14 residues. CDR1 and CDR2 (germline): SGDLS, YYNGEE. Trimming removed 0 bases at V and 7 bases at J, with 11 bases between. The DNA for the CDR3 is TGTGCCAGCAGCGTAGGTGGCAGTGACCAGCCCCAGCATTTT. Its protein is CASSVGGSDQPQHF. The full variable domain, completed using reference TRBV9 and TRBJ1-5, is DSGVTQTPKHLITATGQRVTLRCSPRSGDLSVYWYQQSLDQGLQFLIQYYNGEERAKGNILERFSAQQFPDLHSELNLSSLELGDSALYFCASSVGGSDQPQHFGDGTRLSIL.

The V and J genes are TRBV5-5 and TRBJ1-1; the D gene is possibly TRBD1 (6 bases). Looked up from germline, CDR1 is SGHKS and CDR2 is YYEKEE (reference sequence). The CDR3 runs 13 residues. V was cut by 2 bases and J by 6 bases, with 11 bases left in between. CDR3 sequence reads: CASSLQGWAEAFF. The CDR3, as DNA: TGTGCCAGCAGCTTACAGGGTTGGGCTGAAGCTTTCTTT. The entire variable domain, with the rest obtained from reference TRBV5-5 and TRBJ1-1, is as follows: DAGVTQSPTHLIKTRGQQVTLRCSPISGHKSVSWYQQVLGQGPQFIFQYYEKEERGRGNFPDRFSARQFPNYSSELNVNALLLGDSALYLCASSLQGWAEAFFGQGTRLTVV.

In this sample, this clonotype turned up a few times. This rearrangement joins TRBV7-2 to TRBJ2-7; D unclear. In germline, CDR1 is SGHTA, CDR2 FQGNSA. The CDR3 loop spans 14 amino acids. V lost 3 bases and J 3 bases, leaving 12 bases between the germline ends. CDR3 region: CASSFRSAGYEQYF. CDR3 DNA: TGTGCCAGCAGCTTCCGATCAGCAGGCTACGAGCAGTACTTC.

There are a few counts of this clonotype. The gene calls are TRBV25-1 and TRBJ1-2; D may be TRBD1 (6 bases). The length of the CDR3 is 14 residues. Germline V gene sequence: CDR1 MGHDK, CDR2 SYGVNS. The V end lost 4 bases, the J end lost 4 bases, and 13 bases lay between the germline ends. The CDR3 nucleotides read TGTGCCAGCAGTGCGGGACATCTCTTCTATGGCTACACCTTC. As protein: CASSAGHLFYGYTF.

As to this clonotype: An end of the junction differs from the germline gene, which may be a read error. This chain uses TRBV7-2 with TRBJ1-1; tentative D call: TRBD1 (6 bases). CDR3 length equals 15 residues. Germline V CDR1 and CDR2: SGHTA, FQGNSA. CDR3 nucleotide sequence: TGCGCCAGCAGCCTGGAGGGGGGAAAGAACACTGAAGCTTTCTTT. Amino acid sequence: CASSLEGGKNTEAFF.

The sample holds one count of this clonotype. This sequence joins TRBV4-2 and TRBJ2-4; 9 bases map to TRBD1. The J call may be in error: the DNA end matches TRBJ2-7 better. Germline assignment: CDR1 LGHNA and CDR2 YNFKEQ. The CDR3 length is 15 residues. DNA for the CDR3: TGTGCCAGCAGCCAGGGACAGGGACCTTCCTACGAGCAGTACTTC. This encodes CASSQGQGPSYEQYF.

On this clonotype itself: Being one base from a much bigger clone, this may be a read error. The chain joins TRBV27 to TRBJ2-1; D gene uncertain. Germline CDR1 and CDR2: MNHEY and SMNVEV (reference sequence). This CDR3 has 14 residues. This CDR3 is CASSLRDTHNDQFF. The CDR3 DNA sequence: TGTGCCAGCAGTTTGCGAGACACCCACAATGATCAGTTCTTC.

The rearrangement uses TRBV15 and TRBJ2-1, with D maybe TRBD1 (6 bases). This CDR3 has 12 residues. Germline V gene lookup returns CDR1 LNHNV and CDR2 YYDKDF (reference sequence). The CDR3 nucleotides read TGTCCAGAGCCAGGGGAATACAATGAGCAGTTCTTC. Protein product: CPEPGEYNEQFF.

This clonotype was seen only a few times. This chain joins TRBV29-1 and TRBJ1-1, with TRBD1 as a possible D gene (5 bases). Deletions cut 6 bases from V and 5 bases from J, with 16 bases between. This CDR3 spans 13 amino acids. CDR1 is SQVTM and CDR2 is ANQGSEA in the germline V gene. The CDR3 DNA sequence: TGCAGCGTCCCCGCGGGGGGGAGGACTGAAGCTTTCTTT. Translated: CSVPAGGRTEAFF.